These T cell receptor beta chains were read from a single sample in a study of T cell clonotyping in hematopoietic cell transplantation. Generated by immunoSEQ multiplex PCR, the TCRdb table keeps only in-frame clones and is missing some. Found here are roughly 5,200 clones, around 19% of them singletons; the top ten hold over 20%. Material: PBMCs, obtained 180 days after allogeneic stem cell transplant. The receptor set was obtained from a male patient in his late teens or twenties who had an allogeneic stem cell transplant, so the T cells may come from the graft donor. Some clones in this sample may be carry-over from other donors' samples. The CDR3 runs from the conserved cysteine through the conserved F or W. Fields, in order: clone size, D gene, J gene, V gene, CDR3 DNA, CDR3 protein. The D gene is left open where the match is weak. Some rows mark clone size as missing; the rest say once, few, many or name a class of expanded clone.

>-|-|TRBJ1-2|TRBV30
TGTGCCTGGAGTGTGGGGAGGGACTATGGCTACACCTTC
CAWSVGRDYGYTF
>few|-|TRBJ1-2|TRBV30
TGTGCCTGGACGACCAGGGCCAGCTATGGCTACACCTTC
CAWTTRASYGYTF
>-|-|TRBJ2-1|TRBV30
TGTGCCTGGAGTCCCGGAACCTACAATGAGCAGTTCTTC
CAWSPGTYNEQFF
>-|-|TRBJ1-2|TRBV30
TGTGCCTGGGGGCCTCGGCGCTATGGCTACACCTTC
CAWGPRRYGYTF
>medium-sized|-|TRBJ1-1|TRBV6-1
TGTGCCAGCAGTGAGGTGTCGTACACTGAAGCTTTCTTT
CASSEVSYTEAFF
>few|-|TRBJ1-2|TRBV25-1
TGTGCCAGCAGTGAAGTGGGGAAACGAGGAGCTGGCTACACCTTC
CASSEVGKRGAGYTF
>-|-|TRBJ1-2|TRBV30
TGTGCCTGGAGTAACAGGGCGGGCTACACCTTC
CAWSNRAGYTF
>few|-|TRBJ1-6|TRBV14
TGTGCCAGCAGCCAAGCTACTTATAATTCACCCCTCCACTTT
CASSQATYNSPLHF
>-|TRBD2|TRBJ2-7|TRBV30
TGTGCCTGGAGGGGTCGGCTAGCGGGAGTCAAGCGGGGCTACGAGCAGTACTTC
CAWRGRLAGVKRGYEQYF
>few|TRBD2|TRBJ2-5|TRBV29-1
TGCAGCGTGAGCGCCGGGACTAGCCAAGAGACCCAGTACTTC
CSVSAGTSQETQYF
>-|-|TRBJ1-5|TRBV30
TGTGCCTGGAGTGCCGTCGACAGAAGCAATCAGCCCCAGCATTTT
CAWSAVDRSNQPQHF
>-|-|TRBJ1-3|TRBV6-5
TGTGCCAGCAGTTACTCGAGAGCTACCTCTGGAAACACCATATATTTT
CASSYSRATSGNTIYF
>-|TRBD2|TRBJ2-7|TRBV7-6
TGTGCCAGCAGCCCCGGACCGCGAGCGGGATTCTACGAGCAGTACTTC
CASSPGPRAGFYEQYF
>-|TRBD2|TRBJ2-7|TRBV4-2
TGTGCCAGCAGCCAAGATCAAGCTAGCGGGAGTTACGAGCAGTACTTC
CASSQDQASGSYEQYF
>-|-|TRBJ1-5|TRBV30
TGTGCCTGGAGGGCTAATTTAGGGGCTAATCAGCCCCAGCATTTT
CAWRANLGANQPQHF
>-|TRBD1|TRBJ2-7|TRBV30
TGTGCCTGGACCTTTACAGGGGGCGGACTCAACGAGCAGTACTTC
CAWTFTGGGLNEQYF
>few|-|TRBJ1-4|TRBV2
TGTGCCAGCAGTGATTCAGGGACTAATGAAAAACTGTTTTTT
CASSDSGTNEKLFF
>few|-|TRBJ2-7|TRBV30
TGTGCCTGGAGTGCCTGGGGCGAGCAGTACTTC
CAWSAWGEQYF
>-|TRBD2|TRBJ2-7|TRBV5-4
TGTGCCAGCAGCCTGTTAGGGCGGGAGAATAACGAGCAGTACTTC
CASSLLGRENNEQYF
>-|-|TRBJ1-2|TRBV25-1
TGTGCCAGCAGTGATGGGGCCCGCTATGGCTACACCTTC
CASSDGARYGYTF
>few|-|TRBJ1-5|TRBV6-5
TGTGCCAGCAAAAAAACAGCGGACTCTAATCAGCCCCAGCATTTT
CASKKTADSNQPQHF
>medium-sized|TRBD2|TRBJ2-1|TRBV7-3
TGTGCCAGCAGCTCACTGACTAGCGGGGTAGGAAATGAGCAGTTCTTC
CASSSLTSGVGNEQFF
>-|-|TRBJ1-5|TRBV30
TGTGCCTGGAGTAGGGCAGGGCAGCCCCAGCATTTT
CAWSRAGQPQHF
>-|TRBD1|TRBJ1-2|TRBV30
TGTGCCTGGAGTCAGGGACAGGGATATGGCTACACCTTC
CAWSQGQGYGYTF